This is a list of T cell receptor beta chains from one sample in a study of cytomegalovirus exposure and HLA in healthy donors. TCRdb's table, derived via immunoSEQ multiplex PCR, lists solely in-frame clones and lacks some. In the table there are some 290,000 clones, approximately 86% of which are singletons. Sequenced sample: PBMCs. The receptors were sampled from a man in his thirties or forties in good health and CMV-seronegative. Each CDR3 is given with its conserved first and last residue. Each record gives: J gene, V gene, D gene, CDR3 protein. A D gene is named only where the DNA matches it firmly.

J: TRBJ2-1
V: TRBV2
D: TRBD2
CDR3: CASSLSGGALDEQFF

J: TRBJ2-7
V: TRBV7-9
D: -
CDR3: CASSPTTGSYEQYF

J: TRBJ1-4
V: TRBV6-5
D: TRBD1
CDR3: CASMLGTATNEKLFF

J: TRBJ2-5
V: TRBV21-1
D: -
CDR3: CASSKGRQQGETQYF

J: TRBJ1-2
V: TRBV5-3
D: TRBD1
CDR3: CARGGQPNYGYTF

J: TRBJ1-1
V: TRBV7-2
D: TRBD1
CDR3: CASSLIQGGTAEAFF

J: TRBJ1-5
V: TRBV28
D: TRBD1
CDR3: CASTQRQGYSNQPQHF

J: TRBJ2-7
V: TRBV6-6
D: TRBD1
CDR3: CASSYEQGAAGYEQYF

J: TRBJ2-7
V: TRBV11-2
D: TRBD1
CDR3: CASSLAPGQGYEQYF

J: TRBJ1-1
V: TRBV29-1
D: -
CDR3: CSVQGNMNTEAFF

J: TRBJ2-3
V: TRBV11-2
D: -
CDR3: CASLGGLSDTQYF

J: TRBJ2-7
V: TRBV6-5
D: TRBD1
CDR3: CASSSPGQPYEQYF

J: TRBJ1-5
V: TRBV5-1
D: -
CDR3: CASSLKSGDSNQPQHF

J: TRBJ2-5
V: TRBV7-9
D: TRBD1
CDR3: CASSSGQGWETQYF

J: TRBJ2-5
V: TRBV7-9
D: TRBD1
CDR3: CASSSLTDRGEETQYF